This T cell receptor beta chain appears in the sequencing data of a study of cytomegalovirus exposure and HLA in healthy donors. Study information: Among several hundred genotyped donors, roughly 80% fell in the Caucasian-associated ancestry cluster.

Findings and caveats of the study: Likely technical artifact: a cluster of highly shared sequence variants.

The study ran its PCR with 60 Vbeta and 13 Jbeta primers. Sequenced by immunoSEQ multiplex PCR; TCRdb stores in-frame clones only, minus some. The data contain about 120,000 clones, over 75% of them seen just once; the ten biggest clones take up roughly 4%. The CDR3 has 19 amino acids. Germline CDR1 is SNHLY and CDR2 is FYNNEI. Trimming cost V 3 bases and J 5 bases, with 26 bases left between them. As for this clone: Its antigen is unknown.

This receptor was obtained from a man aged 18 to 30 in good health and CMV-seropositive. The chain employs TRBV2 and TRBJ2-1; the D gene is possibly TRBD2 (6 bases). Sequencing was done on a sample of PBMCs. CDR3 in DNA: TGTGCCAGCAGTGATGACTCAAAGAACCCACGGAGGAGGGACAATGAGCAGTTCTTC. It codes for CASSDDSKNPRRRDNEQFF.